Below, 28 T cell receptor beta chains from the same sample are listed, as sequenced in a study of neurological immune-mediated disorders (dated 2019 in TCRdb). The method was 5' RACE. Sequencing used an Illumina HiSeq 2500. TCRdb's own reprocessing of the public reads used fastp at Q25 and MiXCR and kept productive beta chains. CDR3 protein duplicates are merged, each entry listing the most common genes and DNA. The sample table holds some 46,000 distinct CDR3 sequences, of which roughly 4.4% were seen once. The ten top clones hold approximately 5.3% of the sample. Sequenced sample: PBMCs. These receptors originate from a woman aged 60-75 years with multiple sclerosis.

The sample holds many counts of this clonotype. The CDR3 protein is CAISAAGAGTDTQYF. The DNA of the CDR3 is TGTGCCATCAGTGCCGCGGGAGCGGGCACAGATACGCAGTATTTT. J is TRBJ2-3 and V is TRBV10-3; 7 bases align to TRBD2. CDR1 and CDR2 from the germline V gene are ENHRY and SYGVKD. The CDR3 is 15 residues long. The junction had 5 bases not matched to a gene; V was cut back by 4 bases and J by 1 base.

This clonotype was seen repeatedly, ten times or more. This chain joins TRBV28 and TRBJ2-7; D call uncertain. Germline-derived CDR1 and CDR2 are MDHEN and SYDVKM. Trimming took 3 bases from V and 4 from J, leaving 7 bases between them. This CDR3 has 12 residues. The CDR3 sequence is CASSLIEYEQYF. In DNA, the CDR3 is TGTGCCAGCAGTTTGATAGAGTACGAGCAGTACTTC.

The chain carries TRBV4-1 and TRBJ2-1; D uncertain. CDR1 is MGHRA and CDR2 is YSYEKL in the germline V gene. The V gene lost 1 base and the J gene lost 0 bases, with 13 bases spanning the gap. This CDR3 region has 17 residues. The CDR3 nucleotides read TGCGCCAGCAGCCAAGCTCGGGCGGAAAGCTCCTACAATGAGCAGTTCTTC. Its protein product is CASSQARAESSYNEQFF.

This clonotype was picked up a small number of times. CDR3 protein: CASSLRGGNYGYTF. CDR3 sequence (DNA): TGTGCCAGCAGTTTAAGGGGGGGGAACTATGGCTACACCTTC. The chain carries TRBV12-3 or TRBV12-4 and TRBJ1-2; maybe TRBD1 (6 bases). CDR3 length: 14 residues. The germline V and J ends were trimmed by 2 bases and 2 bases, with 9 bases remaining between them.

This clonotype showed up just a few times. This chain links TRBV5-1 with TRBJ2-1; D tentatively reads TRBD1 or TRBD2 (5 bases each). Germline values: CDR1 SGHRS, CDR2 YFSETQ. The CDR3 consists of 16 residues. V was cut by 2 bases and J by 7 bases, with 19 bases left in between. Here the CDR3 reads CASSLNTGARSNEQFF. In nucleotides, the CDR3 is TGCGCCAGCAGCTTAAATACCGGGGCCCGGAGTAATGAGCAGTTCTTC.

This clonotype showed up just a few times. The rearrangement links TRBV10-3 to TRBJ2-1; 8 nucleotides line up with TRBD2. There are 13 residues in the CDR3. Trimming cost V 8 bases and J 5 bases; bases outside gene matches: 5. Germline CDR1 is ENHRY and CDR2 is SYGVKD. CDR3 coding DNA: TGTGCCATCGGGACTAGAGGGAACAATGAGCAGTTCTTC. Translating it yields CAIGTRGNNEQFF.

The V gene is TRBV20-1, the J gene TRBJ2-5; TRBD1 might be the D (5 bases). V dropped 0 bases and J dropped 2 bases, with 10 bases sitting between them. The CDR3 totals 14 residues. Germline V gene lookup returns CDR1 DFQATT and CDR2 SNEGSKA (reference sequence). This CDR3 is CSARDSRGQETQYF. The CDR3 DNA reads TGCAGTGCTAGAGATAGTAGGGGACAAGAGACCCAGTACTTC.

The J gene is TRBJ2-1, the V gene TRBV5-1, with 8 positions matching TRBD2. The CDR3 loop spans 16 amino acids. Trimming cost V 0 bases and J 2 bases; bases outside gene matches: 4. Germline V gene lookup returns CDR1 SGHRS and CDR2 YFSETQ. CDR3 in DNA: TGCGCCAGCAGCTTGGGGCCAGCGGGGGCCTACAATGAGCAGTTCTTC. This encodes CASSLGPAGAYNEQFF.

This clonotype has at least ten counts. This chain links TRBV27 with TRBJ1-2; no clear D gene. The CDR3 covers 13 residues. Germline CDR1 MNHEY, CDR2 SMNVEV (reference sequence). The ends were cut back, 2 bases at V and 2 bases at J, with 6 bases in the middle. CDR3 protein: CASSLGENYGYTF. CDR3 coding DNA: TGTGCCAGCAGTTTAGGGGAGAACTATGGCTACACCTTC.

This clonotype appeared many times. The chain couples TRBV10-3 to TRBJ2-3; D is possibly TRBD2 (5 bases). Trimming removed 9 bases from V and 2 bases from J, with 9 bases in between. The CDR3 has 12 residues. Germline CDR1 ENHRY, CDR2 SYGVKD. The CDR3 protein is CAMRTDTDTQYF. The CDR3 coding sequence is TGTGCCATGCGGACTGACACAGATACGCAGTATTTT.

Here the CDR3 DNA reads TGTGCCAGCAGCCCCCAAGCCGCTAGCGACAGCACAGATACGCAGTATTTT. It codes for CASSPQAASDSTDTQYF. J is TRBJ2-3 and V is TRBV11-3, with D tentatively TRBD2 (6 bases). CDR3 length equals 17 residues. The germline gives CDR1 SGHNT, CDR2 YENEEA. V was shortened by 5 bases and J by 0 bases, with 18 bases between the two germline ends.

This clonotype was counted at least ten times. The chain employs TRBV5-1 and TRBJ2-1; 10 bases agree with TRBD2. The CDR3 has 15 amino acids. The V segment lost 1 base and the J segment 8 bases; nucleotides outside the gene matches: 6. Germline loops: CDR1 SGHRS, CDR2 YFSETQ. CDR3 nucleotides: TGCGCCAGCAGCTTGTCTCCTAGCGGGGGCGATGAGCAGTTCTTC. It translates to CASSLSPSGGDEQFF.

This clonotype was observed many times. J is TRBJ1-5 and V is TRBV6-5; 7 bases map to TRBD1. This CDR3 contains 13 residues. The V and J ends lost 6 bases and 7 bases, in that order; junction bases with no gene match: 6. In germline, CDR1 is MNHEY, CDR2 SVGAGI. The CDR3 sequence: CASSSTGWQPQHF. The CDR3 DNA sequence: TGTGCCAGCAGCTCGACAGGGTGGCAGCCCCAGCATTTT.

This clonotype showed up many times. This chain joins TRBV4-2 and TRBJ2-5; D is uncertain. With 1 base removed from V and 4 bases from J, the gap between germline ends came to 10 bases. CDR3 length equals 14 residues. CDR1 and CDR2 (germline): LGHNA, YNFKEQ. CDR3 residues: CASSQVSVGETQYF. The CDR3 coding sequence is TGTGCCAGCAGCCAAGTGTCGGTGGGAGAGACCCAGTACTTC.

The rearrangement uses TRBV20-1 and TRBJ2-3, with D perhaps TRBD2 (6 bases). Trimming took off 5 bases at V and 2 bases at J, with 20 bases between the two ends. The germline V gene has CDR1 DFQATT and CDR2 SNEGSKA (reference sequence). This CDR3 comprises 16 residues. CDR3 sequence: CSADDNSGTYTDTQYF. CDR3 coding DNA: TGCAGTGCTGACGATAATAGCGGAACCTACACAGATACGCAGTATTTT.

This clonotype was found many times. The chain combines TRBV7-2 with TRBJ2-5, with D possibly being TRBD2 (6 bases). Germline V gene lookup returns CDR1 SGHTA and CDR2 FQGNSA. This CDR3 comprises 14 residues. The germline V and J ends were trimmed by 3 bases and 0 bases, with 8 bases remaining between them. CDR3 coding DNA: TGTGCCAGCAGCTTGGGGACTCACCAAGAGACCCAGTACTTC. Translated: CASSLGTHQETQYF.

This chain connects TRBV20-1 to TRBJ1-5; D unresolved. Germline V lookup: CDR1 DFQATT, CDR2 SNEGSKA (reference sequence). The CDR3 runs 13 residues. Trimming shortened V by 5 bases and J by 9 bases, and 17 bases separated the two germline ends. CDR3 residues: CSAYRADEGPQHF. CDR3 nucleotide sequence: TGCAGTGCTTACCGGGCCGACGAAGGGCCCCAGCATTTT.

This clonotype was found many times. The chain couples TRBV7-2 to TRBJ1-1, with D possibly TRBD1 on 6 matching bases. Trimming left V 1 base short and J 4 bases short, with 13 bases between. The length of the CDR3 is 15 residues. Looked up from germline, CDR1 is SGHTA and CDR2 is FQGNSA. CDR3 coding DNA: TGTGCCAGCAGCTTAGAACAGGGTCGGGGCACTGAAGCTTTCTTT. The encoded protein is CASSLEQGRGTEAFF. The complete variable domain, with remaining parts taken from reference TRBV7-2 and TRBJ1-1, reads GAGVSQSPSNKVTEKGKDVELRCDPISGHTALYWYRQSLGQGLEFLIYFQGNSAPDKSGLPSDRFSAERTGGSVSTLTIQRTQQEDSAVYLCASSLEQGRGTEAFFGQGTRLTVV.

There are many counts of this clonotype. The chain uses TRBV15 and TRBJ2-7; maybe TRBD1 (6 bases). CDR1 and CDR2 (germline): LNHNV, YYDKDF (reference sequence). The ends were cut back, 1 base at V and 4 bases at J, with 14 bases in the middle. CDR3 length: 15 amino acids. The CDR3 loop is CATSRASGEVYEQYF. CDR3 in DNA: TGTGCCACCAGCAGAGCCTCAGGGGAAGTATACGAGCAGTACTTC.

To note about this clonotype: Mismatch with germline at one junction end may stem from a read error. This rearrangement joins TRBV9 to TRBJ1-6; the D gene is possibly TRBD1 (5 bases). The CDR3 sequence is 16 residues long. Germline lookup yields CDR1 SGDLS and CDR2 YYNGEE. CDR3 DNA: TGTGCCAGCAGCGTAGCAGCAGGGCCCTATAATTCACCCCTCAACTTT. As protein: CASSVAAGPYNSPLNF.

This clonotype was found a few times. A junction boundary mismatches the germline segment, possibly from a read error. The V and J genes are TRBV5-1 and TRBJ2-5, with D perhaps TRBD1 (6 bases). The CDR3 covers 13 residues. CDR1 and CDR2 from the germline V gene are SGHRS and YFSETQ. CDR3 in amino acids: CASSFEQGETQYF. The CDR3 DNA sequence: TGCGCCAGCAGCTTCGAACAGGGAGAGACACAGTACTTC. Drawing the rest from reference TRBV5-1 and TRBJ2-5, the complete variable domain is KAGVTQTPRYLIKTRGQQVTLSCSPISGHRSVSWYQQTPGQGLQFLFEYFSETQRNKGNFPGRFSGRQFSNSRSEMNVSTLELGDSALYLCASSFEQGETQYFGPGTRLLVL.

The V gene is TRBV5-6, the J gene TRBJ2-7; TRBD1 matches 11 bases. The CDR3 consists of 16 residues. CDR1 and CDR2 (germline): SGHDT, YYEEEE. V shed 4 bases, J shed 6 bases, and the junction held 12 bases outside the gene matches. CDR3 loop: CASSGPGQGGKFEQYF. The CDR3 DNA reads TGTGCCAGCAGCGGACCGGGACAGGGGGGTAAATTCGAGCAGTACTTC.

This clonotype showed up just a few times. This chain connects TRBV7-9 to TRBJ2-2; TRBD1 matches 8 bases. The V segment lost 2 bases and the J segment 5 bases; nucleotides outside the gene matches: 4. In germline, CDR1 is SEHNR, CDR2 FQNEAQ (reference sequence). This CDR3 spans 15 amino acids. The CDR3 here is CASSLYDRGTGELFF. The CDR3 DNA reads as TGTGCCAGCAGCTTATATGACAGGGGAACCGGGGAGCTGTTTTTT.

This clonotype was recorded many times. The CDR3, as DNA: TGTGCCAGCAGTTCTGACAGGGTCTCCTACGAGCAGTACTTC. Its protein is CASSSDRVSYEQYF. The gene calls are TRBV28 and TRBJ2-7; 7 nucleotides match TRBD1. The CDR3 runs to 14 residues. Germline CDR1 MDHEN, CDR2 SYDVKM. Germline trimming cut 4 bases from V and 0 bases from J; bases unmatched to any gene: 3.

This clonotype was detected ten times or more. V is TRBV6-6 and J is TRBJ1-1; D not certain. The V end was cut by 0 bases, the J end by 5 bases, with 10 bases between. CDR3 length equals 14 residues. Per germline, CDR1 MNHNY and CDR2 SVGAGI (reference sequence). The CDR3 is CASSYSGAGTEAFF. The CDR3 DNA follows: TGTGCCAGCAGTTACTCCGGAGCAGGTACTGAAGCTTTCTTT.

The CDR3 here is CASSFHRDPYEQYF. DNA of the CDR3: TGCGCCAGCAGCTTTCACAGAGACCCCTACGAGCAGTACTTC. This sequence joins TRBV5-1 and TRBJ2-7; unclear D gene. V was shortened by 2 bases and J by 2 bases, with 11 bases between the two germline ends. Germline V gene lookup returns CDR1 SGHRS and CDR2 YFSETQ. The CDR3 spans 14 residues.

The chain is built from TRBV4-3 and TRBJ1-1, with D tentatively TRBD1 (5 bases). Germline assignment: CDR1 LGHNA and CDR2 YSLEER. This CDR3 contains 13 residues. The V gene lost 2 bases and the J gene lost 11 bases, with 15 bases spanning the gap. The CDR3 sequence is CASSQLGQGPAFF. The CDR3 region has the DNA TGCGCCAGCAGCCAATTGGGGCAGGGTCCTGCTTTCTTT.

This clonotype was observed a handful of times. The chain recombines TRBV10-2 with TRBJ2-5; 10 bases match TRBD2. Losses at the gene ends were 2 bases for V and 4 bases for J; bases not matched to a gene: 4. This CDR3 is 15 amino acids long. Germline V CDR1 and CDR2: WSHSY, SAAADI. DNA for the CDR3: TGCGCCAGCAGTGAGGCTAGCGGGGGCCGAGAGACCCAGTACTTC. Encoded protein: CASSEASGGRETQYF.